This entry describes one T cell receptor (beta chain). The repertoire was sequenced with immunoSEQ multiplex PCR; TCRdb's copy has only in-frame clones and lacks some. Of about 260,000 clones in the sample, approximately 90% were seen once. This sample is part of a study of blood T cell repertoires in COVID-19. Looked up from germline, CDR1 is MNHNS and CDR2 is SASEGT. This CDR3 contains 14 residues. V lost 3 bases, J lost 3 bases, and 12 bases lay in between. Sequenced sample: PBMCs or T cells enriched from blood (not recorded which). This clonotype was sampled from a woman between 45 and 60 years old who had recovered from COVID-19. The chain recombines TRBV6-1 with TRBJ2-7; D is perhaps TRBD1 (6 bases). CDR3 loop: CASSDRDTHYEQYF. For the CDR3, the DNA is TGTGCCAGCAGTGACCGGGACACCCACTACGAGCAGTACTTC.